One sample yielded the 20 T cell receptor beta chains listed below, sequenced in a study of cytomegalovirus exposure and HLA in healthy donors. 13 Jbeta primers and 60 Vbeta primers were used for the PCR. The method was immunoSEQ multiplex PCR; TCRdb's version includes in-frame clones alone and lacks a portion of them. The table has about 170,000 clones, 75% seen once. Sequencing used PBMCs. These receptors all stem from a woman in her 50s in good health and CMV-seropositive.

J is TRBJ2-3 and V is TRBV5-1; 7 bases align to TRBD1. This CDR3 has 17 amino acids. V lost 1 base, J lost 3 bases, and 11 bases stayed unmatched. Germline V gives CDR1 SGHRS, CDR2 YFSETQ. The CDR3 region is CASSLTPLGGSTDTQYF. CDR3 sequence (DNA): TGCGCCAGCAGCTTGACCCCGTTAGGGGGCTCTACAGATACGCAGTATTTT.

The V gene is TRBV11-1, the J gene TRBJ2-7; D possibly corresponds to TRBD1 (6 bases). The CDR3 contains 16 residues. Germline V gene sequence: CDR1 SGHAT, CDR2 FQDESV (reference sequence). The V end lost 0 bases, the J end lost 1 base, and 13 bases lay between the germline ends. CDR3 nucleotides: TGTGCCAGCAGCTTAGCCCTACAGGGAGCTTCCTACGAGCAGTACTTC. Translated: CASSLALQGASYEQYF.

CDR3 sequence (DNA): TGTGCCAGCAGCGAAGGGAGTTCACCCCTCCACTTT. Its translation: CASSEGSSPLHF. The rearrangement joins TRBV13 to TRBJ1-6; D not certain. Between the trimmed V and J ends, which lost 5 bases and 9 bases, there was a span of 8 bases. Germline CDR1 is PRHDT and CDR2 is FYEKMQ (reference sequence). CDR3 length: 12 residues.

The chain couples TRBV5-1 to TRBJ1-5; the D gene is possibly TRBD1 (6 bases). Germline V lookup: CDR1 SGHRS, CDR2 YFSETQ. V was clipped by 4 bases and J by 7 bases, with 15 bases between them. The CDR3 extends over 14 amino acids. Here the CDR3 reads CASSPGGGLQPQHF. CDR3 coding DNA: TGCGCCAGCAGCCCGGGGGGGGGCTTACAGCCCCAGCATTTT.

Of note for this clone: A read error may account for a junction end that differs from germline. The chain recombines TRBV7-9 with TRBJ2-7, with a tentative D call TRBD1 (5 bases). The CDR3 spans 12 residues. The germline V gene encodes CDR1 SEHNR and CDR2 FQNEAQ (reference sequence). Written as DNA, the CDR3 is TGTTCCAGCAGCGATCTAGGGGACGAGCAGTACTTC. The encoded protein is CSSSDLGDEQYF.

CDR3 sequence (DNA): TGTGCCAGCAGCTCTACCCTGAGGGCAGGCAACTATGGCTACACCTTC. Residues: CASSSTLRAGNYGYTF. The rearrangement joins TRBV11-2 to TRBJ1-2; D gene unclear. Trimming took off 4 bases at V and 2 bases at J, with 17 bases between the two ends. From germline, CDR1 is SGHAT and CDR2 FQNNGV. The CDR3 is made up of 16 amino acids.

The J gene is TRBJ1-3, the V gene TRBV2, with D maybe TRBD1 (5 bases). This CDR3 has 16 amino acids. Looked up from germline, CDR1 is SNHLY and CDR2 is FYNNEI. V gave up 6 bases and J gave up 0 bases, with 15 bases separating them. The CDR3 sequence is CASSQSPTVSGNTIYF. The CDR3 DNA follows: TGTGCCAGCAGCCAATCCCCGACAGTCTCTGGAAACACCATATATTTT. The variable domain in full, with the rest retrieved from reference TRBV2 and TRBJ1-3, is EPEVTQTPSHQVTQMGQEVILRCVPISNHLYFYWYRQILGQKVEFLVSFYNNEISEKSEIFDDQFSVERPDGSNFTLKIRSTKLEDSAMYFCASSQSPTVSGNTIYFGEGSWLTVV.

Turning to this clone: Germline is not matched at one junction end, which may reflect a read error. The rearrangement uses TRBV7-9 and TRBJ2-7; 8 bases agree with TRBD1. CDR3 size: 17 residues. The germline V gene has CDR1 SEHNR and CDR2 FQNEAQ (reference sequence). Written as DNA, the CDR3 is TGTTCCAGCAGCCCTCACCGGATGAGACAGGGGATCTACGAGCAGTACTTC. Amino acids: CSSSPHRMRQGIYEQYF.

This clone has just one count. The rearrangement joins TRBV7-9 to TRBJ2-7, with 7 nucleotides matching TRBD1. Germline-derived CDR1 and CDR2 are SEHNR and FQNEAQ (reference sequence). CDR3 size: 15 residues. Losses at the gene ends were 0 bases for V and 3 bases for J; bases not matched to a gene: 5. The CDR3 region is CASSLAQGSHYEQYF. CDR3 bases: TGTGCCAGCAGCTTAGCACAGGGGAGCCACTACGAGCAGTACTTC.

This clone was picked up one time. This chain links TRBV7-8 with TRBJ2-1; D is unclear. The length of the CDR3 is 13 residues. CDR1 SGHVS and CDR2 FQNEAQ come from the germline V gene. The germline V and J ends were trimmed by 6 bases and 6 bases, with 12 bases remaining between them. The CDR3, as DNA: TGTGCCAGCAGTCTATCGAGCGCCAATGAGCAGTTCTTC. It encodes CASSLSSANEQFF.

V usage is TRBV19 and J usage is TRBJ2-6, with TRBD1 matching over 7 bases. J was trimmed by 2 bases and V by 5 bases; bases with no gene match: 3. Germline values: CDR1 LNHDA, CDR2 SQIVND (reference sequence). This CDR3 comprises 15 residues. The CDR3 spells CASSVTGPGANVLTF. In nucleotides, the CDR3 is TGTGCCAGTAGTGTGACAGGGCCTGGGGCCAACGTCCTGACTTTC.

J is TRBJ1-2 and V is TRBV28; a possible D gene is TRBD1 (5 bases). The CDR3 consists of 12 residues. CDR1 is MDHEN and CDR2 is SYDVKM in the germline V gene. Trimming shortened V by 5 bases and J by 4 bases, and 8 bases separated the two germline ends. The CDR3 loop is CASSDSSYGYTF. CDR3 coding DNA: TGTGCCAGCAGTGACAGTTCCTATGGCTACACCTTC.

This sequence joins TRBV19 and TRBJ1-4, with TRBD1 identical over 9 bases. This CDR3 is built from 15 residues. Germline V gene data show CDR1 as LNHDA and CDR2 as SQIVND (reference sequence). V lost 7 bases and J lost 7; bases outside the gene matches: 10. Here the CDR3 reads CASKNRGQGAEKLFF. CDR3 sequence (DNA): TGTGCCAGTAAAAACAGGGGACAGGGTGCTGAAAAACTGTTTTTT.

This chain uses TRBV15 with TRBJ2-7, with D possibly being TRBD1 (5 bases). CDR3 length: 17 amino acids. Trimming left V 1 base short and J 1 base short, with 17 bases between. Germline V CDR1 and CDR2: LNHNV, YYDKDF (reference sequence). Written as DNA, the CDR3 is TGTGCCACCAGCAGAGGGGCGGACAAAAAAACGTCCTACGAGCAGTACTTC. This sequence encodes CATSRGADKKTSYEQYF.

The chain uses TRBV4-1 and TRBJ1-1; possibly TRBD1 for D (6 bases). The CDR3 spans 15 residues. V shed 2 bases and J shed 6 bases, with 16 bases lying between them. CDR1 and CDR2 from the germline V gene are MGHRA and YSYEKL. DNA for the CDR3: TGCGCCAGCAGCCAAACTGCCGGGACAAGGGCTGAAGCTTTCTTT. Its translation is CASSQTAGTRAEAFF.

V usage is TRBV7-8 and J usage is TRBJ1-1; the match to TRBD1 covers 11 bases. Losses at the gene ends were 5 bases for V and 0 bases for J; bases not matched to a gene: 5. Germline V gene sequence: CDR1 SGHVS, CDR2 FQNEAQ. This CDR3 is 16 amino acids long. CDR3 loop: CASSPGQGAMNTEAFF. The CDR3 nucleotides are TGTGCCAGCAGCCCAGGACAGGGGGCGATGAACACTGAAGCTTTCTTT.

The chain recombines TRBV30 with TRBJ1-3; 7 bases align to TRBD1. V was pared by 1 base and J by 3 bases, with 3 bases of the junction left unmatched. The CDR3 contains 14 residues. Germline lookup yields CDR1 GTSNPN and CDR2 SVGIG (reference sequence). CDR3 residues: CAWSARDSGNTIYF. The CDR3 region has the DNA TGTGCCTGGAGTGCACGGGACAGTGGAAACACCATATATTTT.

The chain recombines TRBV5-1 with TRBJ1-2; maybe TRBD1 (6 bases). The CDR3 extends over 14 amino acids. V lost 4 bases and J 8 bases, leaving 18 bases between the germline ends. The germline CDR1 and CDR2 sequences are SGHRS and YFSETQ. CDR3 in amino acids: CASSNLGQGRGYTF. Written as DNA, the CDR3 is TGCGCCAGCAGCAATCTGGGGCAGGGGCGAGGCTACACCTTC.

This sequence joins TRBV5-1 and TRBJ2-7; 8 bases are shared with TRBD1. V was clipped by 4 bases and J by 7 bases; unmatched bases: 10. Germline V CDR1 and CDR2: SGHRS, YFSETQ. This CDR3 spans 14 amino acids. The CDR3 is CASSPGTGFQEQYF. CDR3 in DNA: TGCGCCAGCAGCCCCGGGACAGGATTTCAAGAGCAGTACTTC.

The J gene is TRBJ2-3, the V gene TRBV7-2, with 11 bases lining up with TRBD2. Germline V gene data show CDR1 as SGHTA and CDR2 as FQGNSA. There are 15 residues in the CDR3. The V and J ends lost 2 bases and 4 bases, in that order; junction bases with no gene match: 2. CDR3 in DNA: TGTGCCAGCAGCTTAACTAGCGGGGGATCAGATACGCAGTATTTT. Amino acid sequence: CASSLTSGGSDTQYF.